These 2 T cell receptor beta chains came from one sample sequenced in a study of shared clonotypes between healthy human individuals. Libraries were prepared by immunoSEQ multiplex PCR; TCRdb keeps only in-frame clonotypes and omits some of them. The top ten hold about 1.5% of the sample, which has some 980,000 clones, 76% seen once. Input material: memory CD4+ T cells sorted from blood. Subset reported: CD45RA-negative fraction. Every receptor here comes from a man between 18 and 35 years old in good health.

The chain links TRBV7-2 to TRBJ2-7, with 13 bases that match TRBD2. CDR1 SGHTA and CDR2 FQGNSA come from the germline V gene. The CDR3 is made up of 17 amino acids. With 4 bases clipped from V and 5 bases from J, the junction kept 11 bases outside the gene matches. The CDR3 DNA is TGTGCCAGCAGCTCCTGGGGGCGGACTAGCGGGAGCGACGAGCAGTACTTC. Amino acid sequence: CASSSWGRTSGSDEQYF.

Comment on this clone: This specimen includes other DNA sequences encoding the same CDR3. J is TRBJ1-4 and V is TRBV18, with no clear D. The CDR3 length is 13 residues. Germline-derived CDR1 and CDR2 are KGHSH and LQKENI. The V end was cut by 3 bases, the J end by 4 bases, with 6 bases between. CDR3 residues: CASSPDLNEKLFF. The CDR3 nucleotides read TGTGCCAGCTCACCGGATCTTAATGAAAAACTGTTTTTT.